One sample yielded the 28 T cell receptor beta chains listed below, sequenced in a study of T cell responses to AZD1222 COVID-19 vaccine (dated by TCRdb to the early 2020s). Receptor amplification or capture employed the immunoSEQ multiplex PCR assay. TCRdb provides this immuneACCESS table in a form limited to in-frame rearrangements. Some clones are lacking; in checked studies, under half of them reflect an unresolved V gene, and why the rest are absent is not known. The sample table shows about 140,000 clones, and roughly 92% are seen once. The ten most abundant clones make up less than 5% of the sample. The time point label of this sample denotes: about 28 days (+/-7) after the second vaccine dose. Here the sequenced sample was peripheral blood, taken 28 days after the second AZD1222 dose. All receptors come from an adult who received the AZD1222 COVID-19 vaccine.

The rearrangement uses TRBV25-1 and TRBJ1-2; 8 nucleotides agree with TRBD1. V was clipped by 6 bases and J by 7 bases; unmatched bases: 7. Per the germline V gene, CDR1 is MGHDK and CDR2 is SYGVNS. The CDR3 runs to 13 residues. Here the CDR3 reads CASRDRVGGGYTF. In DNA, the CDR3 is TGTGCCAGCAGGGACAGGGTAGGAGGTGGCTACACCTTC.

V gene TRBV27 combines with J gene TRBJ1-1; maybe TRBD1 (6 bases). The CDR3 spans 15 residues. CDR1 MNHEY and CDR2 SMNVEV come from the germline V gene (reference sequence). Trimming took 5 bases from V and 7 from J, leaving 20 bases between them. The DNA for the CDR3 is TGTGCCAGCAGTCCCCGGACAGCCATAAAATTTGAAGCTTTCTTT. Translation: CASSPRTAIKFEAFF.

This clone showed up just a few times. V is TRBV19 and J is TRBJ1-2, with D perhaps TRBD1 (5 bases). The V end was cut by 7 bases, the J end by 5 bases, with 17 bases between. This CDR3 has 14 amino acids. Germline CDR1 reads LNHDA; CDR2 reads SQIVND (reference sequence). CDR3 sequence reads: CASKVTEQAYGYTF. In DNA form, the CDR3 reads TGTGCCAGTAAGGTGACAGAACAAGCGTATGGCTACACCTTC. The full variable domain, with the rest looked up from reference TRBV19 and TRBJ1-2, is DGGITQSPKYLFRKEGQNVTLSCEQNLNHDAMYWYRQDPGQGLRLIYYSQIVNDFQKGDIAEGYSVSREKKESFPLTVTSAQKNPTAFYLCASKVTEQAYGYTFGSGTRLTVV.

This clone has only a few counts. The chain recombines TRBV12-3 or TRBV12-4 with TRBJ1-2; D gene unclear. Deletions cut 4 bases from V and 4 bases from J, with 10 bases between. This CDR3 comprises 13 residues. The CDR3 reads CASSSLIAYGYTF. CDR3 DNA: TGTGCCAGCAGTTCCCTAATCGCCTATGGCTACACCTTC.

V and J are TRBV7-3 and TRBJ2-1; 9 bases are shared with TRBD2. With 1 base clipped from V and 7 bases from J, the junction kept 2 bases outside the gene matches. Germline V CDR1 and CDR2: SGHTA, FQGTGA. The CDR3 totals 14 residues. DNA of the CDR3: TGTGCCAGCAGCTTAAGCGGGGGGGCGAATGAGCAGTTCTTC. Its translation is CASSLSGGANEQFF.

CDR3 coding DNA: TGTGCCAGCAGAAAAACTGGGGGACTAGGGGACAATGAGCAGTTCTTC. Amino acid sequence: CASRKTGGLGDNEQFF. V usage is TRBV5-4 and J usage is TRBJ2-1; 8 bases map to TRBD2. Germline V gene sequence: CDR1 SGHNT, CDR2 YYREEE (reference sequence). The CDR3 consists of 16 residues. The V segment lost 5 bases and the J segment 5 bases; nucleotides outside the gene matches: 12. Complete variable domain (other parts from reference TRBV5-4 and TRBJ2-1): ETGVTQSPTHLIKTRGQQVTLRCSSQSGHNTVSWYQQALGQGPQFIFQYYREEENGRGNFPPRFSGLQFPNYSSELNVNALELDDSALYLCASRKTGGLGDNEQFFGPGTRLTVL.

This clone was recorded only once. This chain links TRBV6-5 with TRBJ1-3; the D gene is possibly TRBD1 (5 bases). This CDR3 region has 14 residues. The V end lost 4 bases, the J end lost 8 bases, and 15 bases lay between the germline ends. The V gene's germline CDR1 is MNHEY and CDR2 SVGAGI. CDR3 residues: CASSWGGRADTIYF. Written as DNA, the CDR3 is TGTGCCAGCAGTTGGGGGGGAAGGGCGGACACCATATATTTT.

The rearrangement joins TRBV2 to TRBJ1-5; D not certain. Germline values: CDR1 SNHLY, CDR2 FYNNEI. This CDR3 comprises 13 residues. Trimming cost V 7 bases and J 0 bases, with 7 bases left between them. CDR3 nucleotides: TGTGCCAGCAAAGTAGATAGCAATCAGCCCCAGCATTTT. Translated, it gives CASKVDSNQPQHF.

The chain recombines TRBV2 with TRBJ1-1; no clear D. CDR3 length: 14 residues. The V end was cut by 8 bases, the J end by 1 base, with 14 bases between. Germline V lookup: CDR1 SNHLY, CDR2 FYNNEI. The CDR3 sequence: CASSWRSSNTEAFF. In DNA form, the CDR3 reads TGTGCCAGCTCGTGGAGATCATCGAACACTGAAGCTTTCTTT.

The table lists this clone with a few counts. The V and J genes are TRBV6-6 and TRBJ1-6; possible D gene TRBD1, 5 bases. Germline CDR1 reads MNHNY; CDR2 reads SVGAGI (reference sequence). Trimming shortened V by 6 bases and J by 7 bases, and 16 bases separated the two germline ends. This CDR3 has 15 residues. The DNA of the CDR3 is TGTGCCAGCAGGTTCTGGGACCAACAGAATTCACCCCTCCACTTT. It codes for CASRFWDQQNSPLHF.

The V and J genes are TRBV6-2 or TRBV6-3 and TRBJ1-3; D is uncertain. The germline V gene has CDR1 MNHEY and CDR2 SVGEGT. The CDR3 is made up of 15 amino acids. V lost 2 bases and J lost 4, with 12 bases in between. The DNA for the CDR3 is TGTGCCAGCAGTTACGACACTCGGAAGGGAAACACCATATATTTT. Protein product: CASSYDTRKGNTIYF.

The genes are TRBV7-3 and TRBJ2-1; TRBD2 aligns across 11 bases. After removal of 2 bases from V and 4 bases from J, the junction contained 7 bases not matched to a gene. Germline CDR1 reads SGHTA; CDR2 reads FQGTGA. This CDR3 has 17 residues. CDR3: CASSLERLAGGYNEQFF. DNA of the CDR3: TGTGCCAGCAGCTTAGAGCGTCTAGCGGGAGGTTACAATGAGCAGTTCTTC.

The chain is built from TRBV9 and TRBJ1-6; the match to TRBD1 covers 9 bases. After removal of 6 bases from V and 2 bases from J, the junction contained 3 bases not matched to a gene. This CDR3 is built from 15 residues. CDR1 is SGDLS and CDR2 is YYNGEE in the germline V gene. CDR3 DNA: TGTGCCAGCACGAGGACAGGGGCCTATAATTCACCCCTCCACTTT. Its translation: CASTRTGAYNSPLHF.

The chain couples TRBV27 to TRBJ1-1; 8 bases are a match to TRBD1. V gave up 5 bases and J gave up 5 bases; unmatched junction bases: 19. The CDR3 runs to 18 residues. Germline CDR1 MNHEY, CDR2 SMNVEV (reference sequence). CDR3 region: CASSQYRNPTGDVTEAFF. The CDR3, as DNA: TGTGCCAGCAGTCAATATCGAAACCCGACAGGGGATGTAACTGAAGCTTTCTTT.

CDR3 bases: TGCAGTGCTAGTACTCAACTCCACACCGGGGAGCTGTTTTTT. Residues: CSASTQLHTGELFF. This sequence joins TRBV20-1 and TRBJ2-2, with no clear D. The V gene lost 3 bases and the J gene lost 3 bases, with 11 bases spanning the gap. The germline V gene encodes CDR1 DFQATT and CDR2 SNEGSKA (reference sequence). The CDR3 has 14 residues.

This clone showed up just once. The chain carries TRBV7-9 and TRBJ2-2; 7 nucleotides match TRBD2. The trim removed 5 bases at V and 4 bases at J, leaving 13 bases unmatched. Per the germline V gene, CDR1 is SEHNR and CDR2 is FQNEAQ (reference sequence). This CDR3 region has 17 residues. The CDR3 is CASSEGEGGPSTGELFF. CDR3 DNA: TGTGCCAGCAGCGAAGGGGAGGGAGGCCCCTCCACCGGGGAGCTGTTTTTT. Full variable domain (outside the CDR3, taken from reference TRBV7-9 and TRBJ2-2): DTGVSQNPRHKITKRGQNVTFRCDPISEHNRLYWYRQTLGQGPEFLTYFQNEAQLEKSRLLSDRFSAERPKGSFSTLEIQRTEQGDSAMYLCASSEGEGGPSTGELFFGEGSRLTVL.

This sequence joins TRBV29-1 and TRBJ2-1; D gene ambiguous. Trimming pared 5 bases from V and 10 bases from J, leaving 9 bases between. CDR3 length: 10 amino acids. The germline CDR1 and CDR2 sequences are SQVTM and ANQGSEA. CDR3 in amino acids: CSVQSWEQFF. The CDR3 coding sequence is TGCAGCGTTCAGTCCTGGGAGCAGTTCTTC.

The V gene is TRBV20-1, the J gene TRBJ2-3, with D maybe TRBD2 (5 bases). Germline V CDR1 and CDR2: DFQATT, SNEGSKA (reference sequence). The CDR3 is made up of 11 amino acids. The CDR3 reads CSGEATDTQYF. Written as DNA, the CDR3 is TGCAGCGGGGAAGCGACAGATACGCAGTATTTT.

V gene TRBV5-1 combines with J gene TRBJ2-7, with a tentative D call TRBD2 (5 bases). Looked up from germline, CDR1 is SGHRS and CDR2 is YFSETQ. CDR3 length: 14 amino acids. The V end lost 5 bases, the J end lost 3 bases, and 15 bases lay between the germline ends. CDR3 nucleotides: TGCGCCAGCAGTTCCAGCGGCGGTGGCTACGAGCAGTACTTC. Translating gives CASSSSGGGYEQYF.

CDR3 sequence reads: CASSQGPREVPEAFF. The CDR3 DNA is TGCGCCAGCAGCCAAGGACCTCGAGAAGTCCCTGAAGCTTTCTTT. The chain couples TRBV4-3 to TRBJ1-1; no reliable D call. The germline V gene has CDR1 LGHNA and CDR2 YSLEER. The CDR3 totals 15 residues. Deletions cut 1 base from V and 6 bases from J, with 15 bases between.

The rearrangement joins TRBV6-6 to TRBJ1-6, with D possibly TRBD1 on 5 matching bases. Germline V gene data show CDR1 as MNHNY and CDR2 as SVGAGI (reference sequence). This CDR3 has 15 residues. V was shortened by 2 bases and J by 9 bases, with 14 bases between the two germline ends. The CDR3 bases are TGTGCCAGCAGTTACAGCGGGGGTTCGAGTTCACCCCTCCACTTT. Protein sequence: CASSYSGGSSSPLHF.

The chain employs TRBV19 and TRBJ1-4; D unresolved. CDR1 and CDR2 from the germline V gene are LNHDA and SQIVND (reference sequence). Trimming shortened V by 4 bases and J by 0 bases, and 6 bases separated the two germline ends. There are 14 residues in the CDR3. This CDR3 reads CASSNRATNEKLFF. The CDR3 region has the DNA TGTGCCAGTAGTAACAGAGCAACTAATGAAAAACTGTTTTTT.

CDR3 amino acids: CASSLAGPAFF. The DNA of the CDR3 is TGCGCCAGCAGCCTAGCGGGGCCAGCTTTCTTT. V gene TRBV5-1 combines with J gene TRBJ1-1, with D perhaps matching TRBD1 (5 bases). Per germline, CDR1 SGHRS and CDR2 YFSETQ. CDR3 length: 11 amino acids. The germline V and J ends were trimmed by 4 bases and 10 bases, with 11 bases remaining between them. Based on the CDR3 plus reference TRBV5-1 and TRBJ1-1, the full variable domain is KAGVTQTPRYLIKTRGQQVTLSCSPISGHRSVSWYQQTPGQGLQFLFEYFSETQRNKGNFPGRFSGRQFSNSRSEMNVSTLELGDSALYLCASSLAGPAFFGQGTRLTVV.

The chain has TRBV19 and TRBJ1-5; D is undetermined. CDR3 length: 15 residues. Germline CDR1 and CDR2: LNHDA and SQIVND (reference sequence). V was trimmed by 5 bases and J by 0 bases, leaving 11 bases between them. CDR3: CASSQSSYSNQPQHF. For the CDR3, the DNA is TGTGCCAGTAGTCAGAGCAGCTATAGCAATCAGCCCCAGCATTTT.

The CDR3 loop reads CSVGVVNEAFF. The CDR3 DNA follows: TGCAGCGTTGGGGTTGTAAACGAAGCTTTCTTT. The rearrangement links TRBV29-1 to TRBJ1-1; D is unclear. Looked up from germline, CDR1 is SQVTM and CDR2 is ANQGSEA. This CDR3 spans 11 amino acids. V was pared by 4 bases and J by 8 bases, with 11 bases between.

The chain carries TRBV24-1 and TRBJ2-2; no firm D call. Germline V gene lookup returns CDR1 KGHDR and CDR2 SFDVKD. Trimming took 3 bases from V and 6 from J, leaving 13 bases between them. The CDR3 spans 15 residues. In nucleotides, the CDR3 is TGTGCCACCAGTGATCCACGGTTATTTTCCGGGGAGCTGTTTTTT. Protein product: CATSDPRLFSGELFF.

This sequence joins TRBV5-1 and TRBJ2-2; 9 nucleotides line up with TRBD2. The CDR3 consists of 15 residues. Germline V gene lookup returns CDR1 SGHRS and CDR2 YFSETQ. The V segment lost 0 bases and the J segment 6 bases; nucleotides outside the gene matches: 3. The CDR3 region has the DNA TGCGCCAGCAGCTTGGCGGCTAGCGGGGCCGGGGAGCTGTTTTTT. Amino acid sequence: CASSLAASGAGELFF. Combining the CDR3 with reference TRBV5-1 and TRBJ2-2 gives the whole variable domain KAGVTQTPRYLIKTRGQQVTLSCSPISGHRSVSWYQQTPGQGLQFLFEYFSETQRNKGNFPGRFSGRQFSNSRSEMNVSTLELGDSALYLCASSLAASGAGELFFGEGSRLTVL.

CDR3 in amino acids: CASSQGPDNEQFF. CDR3 in DNA: TGCGCCAGCAGTCAGGGTCCCGACAATGAGCAGTTCTTC. The chain links TRBV23-1 to TRBJ2-1; D is ambiguous. TRBV23-1 falls under the ORF class, with uncertain function. Between the trimmed V and J ends, which lost 3 bases and 5 bases, there was a span of 8 bases. The CDR3 spans 13 residues.